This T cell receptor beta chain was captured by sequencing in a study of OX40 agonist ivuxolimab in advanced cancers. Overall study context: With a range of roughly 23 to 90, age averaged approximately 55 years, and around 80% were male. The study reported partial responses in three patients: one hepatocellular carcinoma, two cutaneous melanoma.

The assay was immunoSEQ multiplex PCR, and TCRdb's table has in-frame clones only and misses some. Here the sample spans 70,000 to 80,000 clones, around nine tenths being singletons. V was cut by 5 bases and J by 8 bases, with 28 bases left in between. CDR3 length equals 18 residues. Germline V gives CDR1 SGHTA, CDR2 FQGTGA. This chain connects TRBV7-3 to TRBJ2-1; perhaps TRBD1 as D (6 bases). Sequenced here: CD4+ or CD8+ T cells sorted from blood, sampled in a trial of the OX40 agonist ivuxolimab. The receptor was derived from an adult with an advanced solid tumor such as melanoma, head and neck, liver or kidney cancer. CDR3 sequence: CASSPGPGHQNPRHEQFF. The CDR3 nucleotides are TGTGCCAGCAGCCCCGGGCCGGGACATCAGAATCCCAGGCATGAGCAGTTCTTC.